Below, 21 T cell receptor beta chains from the same sample are listed, as sequenced in a study of blood T cell repertoires in COVID-19 (dated by TCRdb to the early 2020s). Libraries were built with the immunoSEQ multiplex PCR assay. TCRdb provides this immuneACCESS table in a form limited to in-frame rearrangements. Some clones are lacking; in checked studies, under half of them reflect an unresolved V gene, and why the rest are absent is not known. This sample comprises 250,000 to 350,000 clones, approximately 90% of them detected only once. The ten biggest clones cover roughly 2.2% of the sample. Sequenced material: peripheral blood. Receptors were obtained from a woman in her 50s who had recovered from COVID-19.

This clone was observed a single time. The chain recombines TRBV7-2 with TRBJ2-3, with 8 bases matching TRBD2. The CDR3 is 18 residues long. Germline loops: CDR1 SGHTA, CDR2 FQGNSA. V lost 5 bases, J lost 2 bases, and 15 bases stayed unmatched. CDR3 residues: CASSPPWGGGRITDTQYF. In DNA form, the CDR3 reads TGTGCCAGCAGCCCCCCTTGGGGGGGCGGGAGGATCACAGATACGCAGTATTTT.

This chain joins TRBV19 and TRBJ2-7, with 9 bases fitting TRBD1. With 6 bases clipped from V and 7 bases from J, the junction kept 10 bases outside the gene matches. There are 14 residues in the CDR3. CDR1 and CDR2 from the germline V gene are LNHDA and SQIVND (reference sequence). CDR3 in DNA: TGTGCCAGTAGCTTATTCGGGACAGGGCAAGAGCAGTACTTC. This codes for CASSLFGTGQEQYF.

CDR3 in amino acids: CASSLFLGGRTGELFF. The CDR3 DNA reads TGTGCCAGCAGCTTATTCCTGGGGGGGCGCACCGGGGAGCTGTTTTTT. The rearrangement joins TRBV7-2 to TRBJ2-2; D is perhaps TRBD2 (7 bases). The CDR3 is 16 amino acids. Germline CDR1 SGHTA, CDR2 FQGNSA. Deletions cut 2 bases from V and 4 bases from J, with 14 bases between.

This chain connects TRBV10-3 to TRBJ1-1; D may be TRBD1 (6 bases). Germline CDR1 and CDR2: ENHRY and SYGVKD. The CDR3 is 16 residues long. With 0 bases removed from V and 5 bases from J, the gap between germline ends came to 16 bases. The CDR3 coding sequence is TGTGCCATCAGTGAGTCACTTGGGGGGGCGTCGACTGAAGCTTTCTTT. This translates into CAISESLGGASTEAFF.

The J gene is TRBJ2-5, the V gene TRBV5-4; D is possibly TRBD1 (5 bases). Germline assignment: CDR1 SGHNT and CDR2 YYREEE (reference sequence). The CDR3 totals 13 residues. Between the trimmed V and J ends, which lost 2 bases and 3 bases, there was a span of 8 bases. CDR3 coding DNA: TGTGCCAGCAGCTTCCAGGGAAAAGAGACCCAGTACTTC. This sequence encodes CASSFQGKETQYF.

The chain links TRBV25-1 to TRBJ1-2, with D tentatively TRBD1 (5 bases). V was pared by 4 bases and J by 5 bases, with 14 bases between. The V gene's germline CDR1 is MGHDK and CDR2 SYGVNS. The CDR3 length is 14 residues. CDR3 nucleotides: TGTGCCAGCAGTGTGGCCACAGGATCATATGGCTACACCTTC. Its translation: CASSVATGSYGYTF.

This sequence joins TRBV10-3 and TRBJ1-6, with TRBD1 matching over 11 bases. Per the germline V gene, CDR1 is ENHRY and CDR2 is SYGVKD. CDR3 length: 13 amino acids. V shed 6 bases, J shed 9 bases, and the junction held 1 base outside the gene matches. The CDR3 sequence is CAIRGTGGSPLHF. The DNA of the CDR3 is TGTGCCATCAGAGGGACAGGGGGTTCACCCCTCCACTTT.

The rearrangement joins TRBV19 to TRBJ2-5; 7 nucleotides match TRBD1. Germline loops: CDR1 LNHDA, CDR2 SQIVND (reference sequence). V gave up 5 bases and J gave up 9 bases; unmatched junction bases: 6. The CDR3 sequence is 12 residues long. The CDR3 DNA is TGTGCCAGTAGTCCAGGGGGTTTCGCCCAGTACTTC. This sequence encodes CASSPGGFAQYF.

This clone was counted a few times. CDR3 region: CASSLAEAGELFF. CDR3 DNA sequence: TGTGCCAGCAGTTTAGCAGAGGCCGGGGAGCTGTTTTTT. This chain connects TRBV12-3 or TRBV12-4 to TRBJ2-2; no clear D gene. The CDR3 contains 13 residues. Deletions cut 0 bases from V and 6 bases from J, with 5 bases between.

CDR3 bases: TGTGCCAGCAGCCCCGGGGGGTCCCTAGTCTACAATGAGCAGTTCTTC. Amino acid sequence: CASSPGGSLVYNEQFF. The genes are TRBV7-2 and TRBJ2-7, with 7 bases matching TRBD2. Matching the DNA end better, TRBJ2-1 makes the J call doubtful. The CDR3 consists of 16 residues. Germline-derived CDR1 and CDR2 are SGHTA and FQGNSA.

The V and J genes are TRBV28 and TRBJ1-2; 12 positions match TRBD1. Germline trimming cut 2 bases from V and 7 bases from J; bases unmatched to any gene: 5. CDR3 length: 15 residues. Per the germline V gene, CDR1 is MDHEN and CDR2 is SYDVKM. CDR3 bases: TGTGCCAGCAGTTTAGGGACAGGGGGCTTGGGTGGCTACACCTTC. It codes for CASSLGTGGLGGYTF.

The J gene is TRBJ1-2, the V gene TRBV23-1; D unclear. TRBV23-1 is identified as an open reading frame with a role that is uncertain. The CDR3 consists of 12 residues. V was cut by 7 bases and J by 6 bases, with 12 bases left in between. In DNA form, the CDR3 reads TGCGCCAGCACCTCCAGGTCCCATGGCTACACCTTC. It yields the protein CASTSRSHGYTF.

Written as DNA, the CDR3 is TGTGCCTGGATTGGAGGGACGGGAAATTCACCCCTCCACTTT. Protein: CAWIGGTGNSPLHF. The V call is TRBV30, the J call TRBJ1-6; tentatively, D is TRBD1 (5 bases). The germline V gene has CDR1 GTSNPN and CDR2 SVGIG (reference sequence). This CDR3 is 14 amino acids long. Trimming removed 4 bases from V and 7 bases from J, with 14 bases in between.

This CDR3 is CSAVWESPLHF. The CDR3 DNA reads TGCAGCGCCGTTTGGGAGTCACCCCTCCACTTT. This chain uses TRBV20-1 with TRBJ1-6; D gene uncertain. The CDR3 has 11 amino acids. Germline V gene lookup returns CDR1 DFQATT and CDR2 SNEGSKA (reference sequence).

The chain recombines TRBV3-1 (or the pseudogene TRBV3-2) with TRBJ1-5; D is unresolved. Per germline, CDR1 LGHDT and CDR2 YNNKEL (reference sequence). The CDR3 consists of 14 residues. V was shortened by 0 bases and J by 3 bases, with 6 bases between the two germline ends. Here the CDR3 reads CASSQDRTNQPQHF. The DNA for the CDR3 is TGTGCCAGCAGCCAAGACAGAACCAATCAGCCCCAGCATTTT.

This chain links TRBV4-3 with TRBJ1-4, with unresolved D. Trimming cost V 1 base and J 7 bases, with 22 bases left between them. The CDR3 spans 18 residues. Per germline, CDR1 LGHNA and CDR2 YSLEER. CDR3 nucleotide sequence: TGCGCCAGCAGCCAAGTTAGGTCGGCCGGAGCTCTGGGTGAAAAACTGTTTTTT. It yields the protein CASSQVRSAGALGEKLFF.

This rearrangement joins TRBV19 to TRBJ2-7; TRBD1 aligns across 11 bases. Germline CDR1 reads LNHDA; CDR2 reads SQIVND (reference sequence). This CDR3 has 13 amino acids. The trim removed 5 bases at V and 6 bases at J, leaving 3 bases unmatched. The DNA for the CDR3 is TGTGCCAGTAGTCTCGGGACAGGGGGCGAGCAGTACTTC. Its translation is CASSLGTGGEQYF.

The V gene is TRBV7-2, the J gene TRBJ2-7; 8 bases are shared with TRBD2. The germline V gene has CDR1 SGHTA and CDR2 FQGNSA. CDR3 length: 17 amino acids. The junction had 8 bases not matched to a gene; V was cut back by 1 base and J by 0 bases. The CDR3 reads CASSLGPSGPSSYEQYF. The CDR3 region has the DNA TGTGCCAGCAGCTTAGGCCCTAGCGGGCCCAGCTCCTACGAGCAGTACTTC. The full variable domain, with the rest looked up from reference TRBV7-2 and TRBJ2-7, is GAGVSQSPSNKVTEKGKDVELRCDPISGHTALYWYRQSLGQGLEFLIYFQGNSAPDKSGLPSDRFSAERTGGSVSTLTIQRTQQEDSAVYLCASSLGPSGPSSYEQYFGPGTRLTVT.

In its sample, this clone was seen once. V gene TRBV5-1 combines with J gene TRBJ2-1; 10 bases agree with TRBD2. This CDR3 is built from 15 residues. The ends lost 2 bases at V and 7 bases at J; junction bases unmatched: 6. Germline CDR1 SGHRS, CDR2 YFSETQ. The CDR3 sequence: CASSLGAGGPNEQFF. As DNA, the CDR3 is TGCGCCAGCAGCTTAGGAGCGGGAGGGCCTAATGAGCAGTTCTTC.

This clone was observed once. The V call is TRBV5-6, the J call TRBJ2-2; tentative D call: TRBD1 (6 bases). Trimming took off 8 bases at V and 7 bases at J, with 12 bases between the two ends. This CDR3 is 12 amino acids long. The germline CDR1 and CDR2 sequences are SGHDT and YYEEEE. The DNA for the CDR3 is TGTGCCAGTCAGGGGAATATCGGGGAGCTGTTTTTT. Translated: CASQGNIGELFF. The variable domain in full, completed from reference TRBV5-6 and TRBJ2-2, reads DAGVTQSPTHLIKTRGQQVTLRCSPKSGHDTVSWYQQALGQGPQFIFQYYEEEERQRGNFPDRFSGHQFPNYSSELNVNALLLGDSALYLCASQGNIGELFFGEGSRLTVL.

The chain uses TRBV6-4 and TRBJ1-5, with TRBD1 matching over 7 bases. The CDR3 covers 18 residues. V lost 6 bases to trimming and J lost 0 bases; unmatched junction nucleotides: 14. Germline CDR1 reads MRHNA; CDR2 reads SNTAGT. CDR3 residues: CASSHRGRKGGSNQPQHF. CDR3 bases: TGTGCCAGCAGCCACAGGGGACGCAAAGGGGGTAGCAATCAGCCCCAGCATTTT.